Sequencing of this T cell receptor (beta chain) was carried out in a study of T cell responses to AZD1222 COVID-19 vaccine. Study details: Pooling of second doses given at about 4 or about 12 weeks was done. Study-level points and caveats: In the spike-specific TCR repertoire, nearly half reportedly target unmutated variant regions. Repertoires were obtained only post-peak T cell response. Donors were mostly white British, more females; clonal diversity possibly underestimated.

The CDR3 length is 16 residues. Germline assignment: CDR1 MNHEY and CDR2 SMNVEV (reference sequence). Trimming stripped 6 bases from V and 4 bases from J, with 21 bases between. Details on this clone: The antigen remains undetermined.

Measured with immunoSEQ multiplex PCR; TCRdb has only the in-frame clones, and not every one. Among about 70,000 clones listed, 85% were seen once. This chain links TRBV27 with TRBJ1-2; D may be TRBD1 (5 bases). The starting material was peripheral blood, obtained on day 0 of AZD1222 vaccination. The receptor comes from an adult in good health. The CDR3 sequence: CASRRNVGGESYGYTF. The DNA of the CDR3 is TGTGCCAGCAGGAGAAATGTCGGGGGAGAAAGCTATGGCTACACCTTC.